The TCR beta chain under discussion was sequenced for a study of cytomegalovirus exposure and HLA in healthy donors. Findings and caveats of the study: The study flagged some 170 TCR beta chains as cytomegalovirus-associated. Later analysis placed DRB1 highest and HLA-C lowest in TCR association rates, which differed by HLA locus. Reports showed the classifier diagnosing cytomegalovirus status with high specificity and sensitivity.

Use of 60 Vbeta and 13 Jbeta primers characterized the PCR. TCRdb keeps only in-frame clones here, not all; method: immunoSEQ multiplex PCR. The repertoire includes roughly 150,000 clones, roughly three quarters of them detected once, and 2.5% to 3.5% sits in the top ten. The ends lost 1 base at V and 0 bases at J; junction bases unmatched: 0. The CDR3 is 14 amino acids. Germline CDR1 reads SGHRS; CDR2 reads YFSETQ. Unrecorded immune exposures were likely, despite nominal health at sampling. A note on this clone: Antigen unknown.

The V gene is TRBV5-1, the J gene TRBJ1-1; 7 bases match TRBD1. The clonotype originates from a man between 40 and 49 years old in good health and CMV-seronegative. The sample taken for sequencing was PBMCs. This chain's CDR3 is CASSLTGVNTEAFF. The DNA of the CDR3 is TGCGCCAGCAGCTTGACAGGGGTGAACACTGAAGCTTTCTTT.